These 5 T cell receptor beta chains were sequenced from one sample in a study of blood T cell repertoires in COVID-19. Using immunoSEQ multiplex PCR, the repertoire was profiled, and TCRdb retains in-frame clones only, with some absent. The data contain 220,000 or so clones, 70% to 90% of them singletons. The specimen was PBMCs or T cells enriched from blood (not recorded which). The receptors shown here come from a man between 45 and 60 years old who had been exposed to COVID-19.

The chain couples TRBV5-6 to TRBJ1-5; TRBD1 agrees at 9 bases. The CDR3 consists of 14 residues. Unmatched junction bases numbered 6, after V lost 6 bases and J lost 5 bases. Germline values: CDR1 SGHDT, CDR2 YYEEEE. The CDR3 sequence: CASNLQGADQPQHF. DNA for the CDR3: TGTGCCAGCAACTTACAGGGGGCGGATCAGCCCCAGCATTTT.

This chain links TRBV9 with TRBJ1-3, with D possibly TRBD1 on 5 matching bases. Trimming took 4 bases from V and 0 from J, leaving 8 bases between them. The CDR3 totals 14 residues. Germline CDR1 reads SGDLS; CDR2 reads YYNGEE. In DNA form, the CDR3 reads TGTGCCAGCAGCATTCAGGGCTCTGGAAACACCATATATTTT. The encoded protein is CASSIQGSGNTIYF. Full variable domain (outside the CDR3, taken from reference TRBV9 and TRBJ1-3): DSGVTQTPKHLITATGQRVTLRCSPRSGDLSVYWYQQSLDQGLQFLIQYYNGEERAKGNILERFSAQQFPDLHSELNLSSLELGDSALYFCASSIQGSGNTIYFGEGSWLTVV.

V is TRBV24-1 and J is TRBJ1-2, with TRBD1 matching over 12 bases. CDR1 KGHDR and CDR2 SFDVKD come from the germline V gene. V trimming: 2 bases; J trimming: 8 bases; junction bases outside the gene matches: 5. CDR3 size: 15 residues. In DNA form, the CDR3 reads TGTGCCACCAGTGATTCGGGACAGGGGGCGCGAGGCTACACCTTC. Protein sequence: CATSDSGQGARGYTF.

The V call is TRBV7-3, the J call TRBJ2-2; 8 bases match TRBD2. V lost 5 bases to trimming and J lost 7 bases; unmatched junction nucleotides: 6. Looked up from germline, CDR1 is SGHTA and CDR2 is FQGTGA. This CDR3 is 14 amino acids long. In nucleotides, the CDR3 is TGTGCCAGCAGCCCCGGGGGGGTACACGGGGAGCTGTTTTTT. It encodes CASSPGGVHGELFF. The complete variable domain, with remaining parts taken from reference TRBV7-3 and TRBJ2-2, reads GAGVSQTPSNKVTEKGKYVELRCDPISGHTALYWYRQSLGQGPEFLIYFQGTGAADDSGLPNDRFFAVRPEGSVSTLKIQRTERGDSAVYLCASSPGGVHGELFFGEGSRLTVL.

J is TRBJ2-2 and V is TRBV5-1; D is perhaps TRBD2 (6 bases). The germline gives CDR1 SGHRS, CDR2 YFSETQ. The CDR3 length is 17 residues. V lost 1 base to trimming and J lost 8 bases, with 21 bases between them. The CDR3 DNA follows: TGCGCCAGCAGCTTGATTGGGAGGCCCAGCGCTCCTGGGGAGCTGTTTTTT. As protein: CASSLIGRPSAPGELFF.